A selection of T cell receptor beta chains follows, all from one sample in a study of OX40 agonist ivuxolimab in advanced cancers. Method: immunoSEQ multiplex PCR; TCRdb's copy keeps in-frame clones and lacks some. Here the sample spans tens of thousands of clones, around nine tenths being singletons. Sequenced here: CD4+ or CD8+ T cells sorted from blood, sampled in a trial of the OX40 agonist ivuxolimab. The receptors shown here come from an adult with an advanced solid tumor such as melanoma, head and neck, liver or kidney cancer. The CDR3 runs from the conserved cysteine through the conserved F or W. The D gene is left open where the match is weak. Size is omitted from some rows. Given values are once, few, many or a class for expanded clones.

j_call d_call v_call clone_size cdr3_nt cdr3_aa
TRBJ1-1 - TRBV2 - TGTGCCAGCAGAAGTGGGAGGGGCGCGAACACTGAAGCTTTCTTT CASRSGRGANTEAFF
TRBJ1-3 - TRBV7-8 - TGTGCCAGCAGCCCCACGGCGGGCTCTGGAAACACCATATATTTT CASSPTAGSGNTIYF
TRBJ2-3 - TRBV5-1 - TGCGCCAGCAGCTCGGACTGGGCAGATACGCAGTATTTT CASSSDWADTQYF
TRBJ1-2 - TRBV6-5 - TGTGCCAGCAGTTACCGCCTTTTTGGGGGGGCTAGTGGCTACACCTTC CASSYRLFGGASGYTF
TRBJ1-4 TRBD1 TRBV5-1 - TGCGCCAGCAGCTTGGCCTCGACAGGGGGGAATGAAAAACTGTTTTTT CASSLASTGGNEKLFF
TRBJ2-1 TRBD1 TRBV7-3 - TGTGCCAGCAGCCTCAAAGCCGGGACAGGGTACAATGAGCAGTTCTTC CASSLKAGTGYNEQFF
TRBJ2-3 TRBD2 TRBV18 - TGTGCCAGCTCACTAGCGGGGGGAACAGATACGCAGTATTTT CASSLAGGTDTQYF
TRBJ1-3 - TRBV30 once TGTGCCTGGTCTAGGGGCGGTGGGGGAAACACCATATATTTT CAWSRGGGGNTIYF
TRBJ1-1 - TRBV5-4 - TGTGCCAGCAGCTTGGAACGGCAGGGGTTCAACACTGAAGCTTTCTTT CASSLERQGFNTEAFF
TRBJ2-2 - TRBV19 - TGTGCCAGTACCAGGGTGAACACCGGGGAGCTGTTTTTT CASTRVNTGELFF
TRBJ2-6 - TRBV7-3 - TGTGCCAGCAGTCCTGACAGGCCTGGCTCTGGGGCCAACGTCCTGACTTTC CASSPDRPGSGANVLTF
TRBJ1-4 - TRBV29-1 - TGCAGCGTTGGACATGCTGGATCGGCCGGGATGGGAAAACTGTTTTTT CSVGHAGSAGMGKLFF
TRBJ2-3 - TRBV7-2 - TGTGCCAGCAGCTCTCCGGGCCGCATCCAAGATACGCAGTATTTT CASSSPGRIQDTQYF